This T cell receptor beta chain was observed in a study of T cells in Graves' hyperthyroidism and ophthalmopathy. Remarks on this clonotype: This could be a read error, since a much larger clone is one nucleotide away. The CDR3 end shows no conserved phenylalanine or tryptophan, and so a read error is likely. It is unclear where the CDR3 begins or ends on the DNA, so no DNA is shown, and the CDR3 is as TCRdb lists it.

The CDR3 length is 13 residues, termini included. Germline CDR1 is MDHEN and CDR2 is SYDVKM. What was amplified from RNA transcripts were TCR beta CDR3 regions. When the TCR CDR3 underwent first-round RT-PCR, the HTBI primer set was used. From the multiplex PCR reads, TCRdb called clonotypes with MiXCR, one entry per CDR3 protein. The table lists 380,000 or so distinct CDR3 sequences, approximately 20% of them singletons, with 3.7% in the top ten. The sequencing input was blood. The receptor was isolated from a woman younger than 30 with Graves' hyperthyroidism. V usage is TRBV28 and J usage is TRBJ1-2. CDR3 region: CASKLGSYYGCTL.